The 9 T cell receptor beta chains listed next were all sequenced from one sample in a study of OX40 agonist ivuxolimab in advanced cancers. Assay used: immunoSEQ multiplex PCR; TCRdb lists only in-frame clones, some missing. The data contain more than 100,000 clones, 90% to 95% of them singletons. The specimen was CD4+ or CD8+ T cells sorted from blood, collected in a trial of the OX40 agonist ivuxolimab. Source of these receptors: an adult with an advanced solid tumor such as melanoma, head and neck, liver or kidney cancer.

The J gene is TRBJ1-1, the V gene TRBV5-6, with D maybe TRBD1 (6 bases). Per the germline V gene, CDR1 is SGHDT and CDR2 is YYEEEE. Trimming cost V 4 bases and J 1 base, with 17 bases left between them. CDR3 length: 16 residues. In nucleotides, the CDR3 is TGTGCCAGCAGCCGTGGGGGGCCAGGGCGGAACACTGAAGCTTTCTTT. Its protein product is CASSRGGPGRNTEAFF.

This clone was seen just once. The chain employs TRBV9 and TRBJ2-1, with D uncertain. Trimming took off 0 bases at V and 9 bases at J, with 16 bases between the two ends. Germline values: CDR1 SGDLS, CDR2 YYNGEE. The CDR3 totals 15 residues. CDR3 in amino acids: CASSVELQFEVEQFF. In DNA, the CDR3 is TGTGCCAGCAGCGTAGAGTTACAGTTTGAGGTTGAGCAGTTCTTC.

This sequence joins TRBV9 and TRBJ2-5; 9 nucleotides agree with TRBD1. CDR1 SGDLS and CDR2 YYNGEE come from the germline V gene. Trimming at V came to 4 bases and at J to 4 bases, leaving 2 bases not matched to a gene. The CDR3 extends over 13 amino acids. The CDR3 DNA follows: TGTGCCAGCAGCCAGACAGGGGGAGAGACCCAGTACTTC. Its protein is CASSQTGGETQYF. The whole variable domain, filled in from reference TRBV9 and TRBJ2-5, reads DSGVTQTPKHLITATGQRVTLRCSPRSGDLSVYWYQQSLDQGLQFLIQYYNGEERAKGNILERFSAQQFPDLHSELNLSSLELGDSALYFCASSQTGGETQYFGPGTRLLVL.

The chain links TRBV14 to TRBJ1-1; no clear D gene. The CDR3 has 16 amino acids. The germline V gene encodes CDR1 SGHDN and CDR2 FVKESK. V lost 3 bases to trimming and J lost 3 bases, with 17 bases between them. The CDR3 nucleotides read TGTGCCAGCAGCCAGAGGACCCTTGGTGGCGACACTGAAGCTTTCTTT. Translated: CASSQRTLGGDTEAFF.

The chain couples TRBV5-1 to TRBJ1-4; no clear D. V was cut by 4 bases and J by 3 bases, with 13 bases left in between. This CDR3 is built from 15 residues. Germline CDR1 is SGHRS and CDR2 is YFSETQ. This CDR3 is CASSPRIGSNEKLFF. The CDR3, as DNA: TGCGCCAGCAGCCCCCGTATTGGCTCTAATGAAAAACTGTTTTTT.

This sequence joins TRBV9 and TRBJ1-2, with 12 bases aligning to TRBD1. Per the germline V gene, CDR1 is SGDLS and CDR2 is YYNGEE. This CDR3 has 17 residues. J gave up 6 bases and V 3 bases, and 12 bases lay outside the gene matches. The CDR3 DNA is TGTGCCAGCAGCGCTCACCCCCGGGACAGGGGGCGGAATGGCTACACCTTC. Protein product: CASSAHPRDRGRNGYTF.

This clone has just one count. This chain joins TRBV7-7 and TRBJ2-1; the D is unclear. The V and J ends lost 3 bases and 0 bases respectively, with 9 bases between them. Germline CDR1 reads SSHAT; CDR2 reads FNYEAQ (reference sequence). The CDR3 extends over 15 amino acids. CDR3 DNA sequence: TGTGCCAGCAGCTTTGGTTCTGGCTCCTACAATGAGCAGTTCTTC. This encodes CASSFGSGSYNEQFF.

The CDR3 DNA reads as TGTGCCAGCAGCCCCGGGACTAGCGTCTACAATGAGCAGTTCTTC. Encoded protein: CASSPGTSVYNEQFF. This rearrangement joins TRBV5-8 to TRBJ2-1, with 10 bases identical to TRBD2. CDR3 length: 15 residues. Germline-derived CDR1 and CDR2 are SGHTS and YDEGEE. With V trimmed by 4 bases and J by 3 bases, 4 bases remained unmatched.

This clone was seen once. This rearrangement joins TRBV11-2 to TRBJ1-4, with D possibly matching TRBD1 (5 bases). This CDR3 contains 15 residues. The germline CDR1 and CDR2 sequences are SGHAT and FQNNGV. The V end was cut by 0 bases, the J end by 12 bases, with 17 bases between. The CDR3 DNA follows: TGTGCCAGCAGCTTAGATCTACGTTCCGGGGGAGAACTGTTTTTT. Translation: CASSLDLRSGGELFF. Full variable domain (rest looked up from reference TRBV11-2 and TRBJ1-4): EAGVAQSPRYKIIEKRQSVAFWCNPISGHATLYWYQQILGQGPKLLIQFQNNGVVDDSQLPKDRFSAERLKGVDSTLKIQPAKLEDSAVYLCASSLDLRSGGELFFGSGTQLSVL.